The 6 T cell receptor beta chains reported below all come from one sample, sequenced in a study of tumor-infiltrating lymphocytes in localized non-small cell lung cancer. Using immunoSEQ multiplex PCR, the repertoire was profiled, and TCRdb retains in-frame clones only, with some absent. The sample yields fewer than 20,000 clones, around 72% seen once. The sequenced sample was lung tumor tissue. The origin of the receptors is a human donor with non-small cell lung cancer.

The gene calls are TRBV4-2 and TRBJ2-1; 8 positions match TRBD2. The CDR3 runs to 16 residues. Germline V gene data show CDR1 as LGHNA and CDR2 as YNFKEQ. Germline trimming cut 0 bases from V and 5 bases from J; bases unmatched to any gene: 6. The CDR3 loop reads CASSQEWTSTNNEQFF. CDR3 in DNA: TGTGCCAGCAGCCAAGAATGGACTAGCACGAACAATGAGCAGTTCTTC.

This chain connects TRBV7-2 to TRBJ2-3; 12 positions agree with TRBD2. CDR3 length: 17 amino acids. Germline lookup yields CDR1 SGHTA and CDR2 FQGNSA. V trimming: 8 bases; J trimming: 4 bases; junction bases outside the gene matches: 13. The CDR3 DNA reads TGTGCCAGCCGAAAGGCGTCTAGCGGGGGGGTGTCAGATACGCAGTATTTT. Translating gives CASRKASSGGVSDTQYF.

This sequence joins TRBV10-3 and TRBJ2-1; D tentatively fits TRBD1 or TRBD2 (5 bases each). Germline CDR1 reads ENHRY; CDR2 reads SYGVKD. V was clipped by 3 bases and J by 5 bases, with 17 bases between them. CDR3 length: 16 amino acids. CDR3 DNA: TGTGCCATCAGTGATGTTCTTGGGACCACCAACAATGAGCAGTTCTTC. It specifies CAISDVLGTTNNEQFF.

The genes are TRBV28 and TRBJ2-7; D is perhaps TRBD1 (6 bases). CDR1 is MDHEN, CDR2 SYDVKM, per germline. V was pared by 10 bases and J by 2 bases, with 12 bases between. The CDR3 totals 12 residues. The CDR3 region is CATAQGTYEQYF. CDR3 nucleotide sequence: TGTGCCACCGCACAGGGAACCTACGAGCAGTACTTC.

This chain joins TRBV5-4 and TRBJ1-4; possibly TRBD1 for D (6 bases). V gave up 2 bases and J gave up 7 bases, with 21 bases separating them. Germline V CDR1 and CDR2: SGHNT, YYREEE (reference sequence). The CDR3 runs 17 residues. In nucleotides, the CDR3 is TGTGCCAGCAGCTTAGGGGGTCGAACCGGAACAGGTGAAAAACTGTTTTTT. Amino acids: CASSLGGRTGTGEKLFF.

The CDR3 sequence is CASSFADQTIYNEQFF. CDR3 DNA: TGTGCCAGCAGCTTCGCGGATCAAACGATATACAATGAGCAGTTCTTC. The V gene is TRBV9, the J gene TRBJ2-1; the D is unclear. The germline CDR1 and CDR2 sequences are SGDLS and YYNGEE. V was pared by 4 bases and J by 4 bases, with 18 bases between. The CDR3 is 16 residues long. The whole variable domain, filled in from reference TRBV9 and TRBJ2-1, reads DSGVTQTPKHLITATGQRVTLRCSPRSGDLSVYWYQQSLDQGLQFLIQYYNGEERAKGNILERFSAQQFPDLHSELNLSSLELGDSALYFCASSFADQTIYNEQFFGPGTRLTVL.